The clone carrying this T cell receptor beta chain was seen once. Its cognate antigen is unknown. The sample comes from a study of cytomegalovirus exposure and HLA in healthy donors. Points from the study as a whole: In vitro experiments confirmed that three CMV-associated chains were specific for CMV antigens. The classifier reportedly diagnosed cytomegalovirus status with high sensitivity and specificity.

With 60 Vbeta and 13 Jbeta primers, the PCR was carried out. Measured with immunoSEQ multiplex PCR; TCRdb has only the in-frame clones, and not every one. The table lists fewer than 130,000 clones, around 80% of them singletons. Sequenced input: PBMCs. The sequence came from a woman aged 40 to 49 in good health and CMV-seronegative.

CDR3 sequence reads: CASSSGTANTGELFF. The DNA of the CDR3 is TGTGCCAGCAGCTCAGGGACTGCGAACACCGGGGAGCTGTTTTTT. The chain couples TRBV11-3 to TRBJ2-2; D may be TRBD2 (6 bases). This CDR3 has 15 amino acids. Germline V gene lookup returns CDR1 SGHNT and CDR2 YENEEA. The V gene lost 4 bases and the J gene lost 0 bases, with 9 bases spanning the gap.